This is a list of T cell receptor beta chains from one sample in a study of regulatory T cells in long-lasting Graves disease. One entry per CDR3 protein, called by TCRdb with MiXCR from the multiplex PCR reads. The table records 580,000 or so distinct CDR3 sequences, about 16% of them present only once. This sample also belongs to another study, concerning T cells in Graves' hyperthyroidism and ophthalmopathy.

Sample: peripheral blood mononuclear cells (PBMCs), taken at new diagnosis, from a patient treated with antithyroid drugs. The source of these receptors is a man between 18 and 29 years old with Graves disease. Both conserved end residues are part of each CDR3. The D gene is left open where the match is weak. Size is omitted from some rows. Given values are once, few, many or a class for expanded clones.

J gene | D gene | V gene | clone size | CDR3 protein | CDR3 DNA
TRBJ1-6 | . | TRBV18 | many | CASSPGRDNSPLHF | TGTGCCAGCTCACCCGGACGGGATAATTCACCCCTCCACTTT
TRBJ2-3 | TRBD2 | TRBV29-1 | few | CSAGGGETADTQYF | TGCAGCGCCGGGGGGGGGGAGACCGCAGATACGCAGTATTTT
TRBJ2-7 | . | TRBV28 | many | CASSPPPGQFRYEQYF | TGTGCCAGCAGTCCCCCACCAGGTCAATTCCGCTACGAGCAGTACTTC
TRBJ1-5 | TRBD1 | TRBV7-6 | . | CASSLDPGQGANGANQPQHF | TGTGCCAGCAGCTTAGACCCGGGACAGGGAGCGAACGGGGCCAATCAGCCCCAGCATTTT
TRBJ2-3 | TRBD2 | TRBV11-1 | many | CASSRRRVAGAGATQYF | TGTGCCAGCAGCCGCCGGAGAGTAGCGGGAGCCGGGGCTACGCAGTATTTT
TRBJ1-1 | . | TRBV4-1 | many | CASSQGVTVNTEAFF | TGCGCCAGCAGCCAAGGGGTGACAGTTAACACTGAAGCTTTCTTT
TRBJ1-1 | . | TRBV3-1 | many | CASSQARGNTEAFF | TGTGCCAGCAGCCAAGCAAGGGGGAACACTGAAGCTTTCTTT
TRBJ2-5 | TRBD2 | TRBV11-2 | many | CASSRAGTRETQYF | TGTGCCAGCAGCCGTGCCGGGACTAGAGAGACCCAGTACTTC
TRBJ2-6 | . | TRBV3-1 | . | CASSQDFGGLSGANVLTF | TGTGCCAGCAGCCAAGATTTCGGGGGTCTCTCTGGGGCCAACGTCCTGACTTTC
TRBJ2-2 | . | TRBV5-1 | . | CASSFKTGAAGELFF | TGCGCCAGCAGCTTCAAGACAGGAGCCGCCGGGGAGCTGTTTTTT
TRBJ2-3 | TRBD2 | TRBV11-2 | few | CASSFSQRESWLYEITDTQYF | TGTGCCAGCAGCTTTTCCCAGCGGGAGAGTTGGTTATATGAAATTACAGATACGCAGTATTTT
TRBJ1-2 | TRBD1 | TRBV29-1 | many | CSGDSLNYGYTF | TGCAGTGGGGACAGCCTGAACTATGGCTACACCTTC
TRBJ2-3 | . | TRBV12-3/TRBV12-4 | few | CASRRGTDTQYF | TGTGCCAGCAGGCGGGGTACAGATACGCAGTATTTT
TRBJ2-3 | TRBD1 | TRBV6-1 | many | CASSPRGTVTDTQYF | TGTGCCAGCAGTCCAAGGGGGACAGTGACAGATACGCAGTATTTT
TRBJ2-7 | . | TRBV28 | many | CASTSNNYEQYF | TGTGCCAGCACCAGTAATAACTACGAGCAGTACTTC
TRBJ2-7 | TRBD2 | TRBV28 | many | CASSPPGGRNYEQYF | TGTGCCAGCAGCCCCCCGGGGGGGCGAAACTACGAGCAGTACTTC
TRBJ2-7 | TRBD2 | TRBV10-3 | . | CAISVSGKYEQYF | TGTGCCATCAGTGTTAGCGGGAAATACGAGCAGTACTTC
TRBJ2-3 | . | TRBV10-3 | few | CAISESRSTDTQYF | TGTGCCATCAGTGAGTCCCGGAGCACAGATACGCAGTATTTT
TRBJ2-5 | TRBD1 | TRBV4-1 | . | CASSHPRAGGQETQYF | TGCGCCAGCAGCCATCCGCGTGCAGGGGGCCAAGAGACCCAGTACTTC
TRBJ2-1 | . | TRBV19 | many | CASSESWNEQFF | TGTGCCAGTAGTGAGTCTTGGAATGAGCAGTTCTTC
TRBJ2-1 | . | TRBV5-1 | many | CASSLPRGFYNEQFF | TGCGCCAGCAGCTTACCAAGGGGGTTCTACAATGAGCAGTTCTTC
TRBJ1-1 | . | TRBV10-3 | many | CAINRDGQNTEAFF | TGTGCCATCAACCGGGACGGACAGAACACTGAAGCTTTCTTT
TRBJ2-5 | TRBD2 | TRBV3-1 | many | CASSQAGGTSGSGETQYF | TGTGCCAGCAGCCAAGCCGGGGGGACTAGCGGGAGCGGCGAGACCCAGTACTTC
TRBJ1-2 | TRBD1 | TRBV6-1 | few | CASSGVGQGLHGYTF | TGTGCCAGCAGTGGAGTGGGACAGGGACTACATGGCTACACCTTC
TRBJ2-7 | TRBD1 | TRBV28 | many | CASGLEGASSYEQYF | TGTGCCAGCGGCCTTGAGGGGGCCAGCTCCTACGAGCAGTACTTC
TRBJ2-1 | . | TRBV7-9 | many | CASSLESGSYNEQFF | TGTGCCAGCAGCTTAGAGAGCGGCTCCTACAATGAGCAGTTCTTC
TRBJ2-3 | TRBD2 | TRBV11-1 | many | CASSSSISGRGDTQYF | TGTGCCAGCAGCTCCTCAATTAGCGGGAGGGGCGATACGCAGTATTTT
TRBJ2-4 | . | TRBV6-1 | . | CASSDDTGIQYF | TGTGCCAGCAGTGACGACACTGGCATTCAGTACTTC